This record concerns one TCR beta chain sequence. Its specificity is unknown. The sample belongs to a study of T cell repertoires in cytomegalovirus infection. Study-wide context: HLA-C-restricted CMV epitopes, recently identified, and well-studied HLA-B-restricted ones were used by the study.

TCRdb itself ran the reads through MiXCR, one entry per CDR3 protein. The table shows fewer than 950,000 distinct CDR3 sequences, with approximately 29% occurring only once. General study results and limits: HLA-C-restricted CMV clonotypes gave the most frequent clonotype in two of eight donors. Cumulative public TCR beta family frequency identified CMV carriers with the relevant HLA.

The germline gives CDR1 SGHRS, CDR2 YFSETQ. The CDR3 contains 14 residues. V gave up 3 bases and J gave up 7 bases; unmatched junction bases: 9. The V gene is TRBV5-1, the J gene TRBJ2-7; TRBD1 matches at 8 bases. Sequencing used cultured CD8+ T cells from PBMCs, obtained from culture after CMV antigen stimulation. The TCR sequence derives from a human donor in good health (CMV status not recorded). Some clones in this sample may be carry-over from other donors' samples. In DNA form, the CDR3 reads TGCGCCAGCAGCTCTGGGACAGGATTGGAGGAGCAGTACTTC. It yields the protein CASSSGTGLEEQYF.